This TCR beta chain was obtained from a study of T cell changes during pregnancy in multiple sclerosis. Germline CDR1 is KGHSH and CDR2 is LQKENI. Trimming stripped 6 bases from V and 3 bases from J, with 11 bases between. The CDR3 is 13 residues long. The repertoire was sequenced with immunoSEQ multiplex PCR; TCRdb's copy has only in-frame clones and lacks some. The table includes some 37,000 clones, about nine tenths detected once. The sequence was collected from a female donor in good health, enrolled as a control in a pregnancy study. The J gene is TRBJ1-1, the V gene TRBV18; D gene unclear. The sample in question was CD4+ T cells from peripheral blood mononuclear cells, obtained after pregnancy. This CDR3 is CASSGKVDTEAFF. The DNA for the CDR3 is TGTGCCAGCTCCGGGAAGGTAGACACTGAAGCTTTCTTT.